This T cell receptor (beta chain) was retrieved from a study of blood T cell repertoires in COVID-19. This table comes from immunoSEQ multiplex PCR, and its TCRdb copy is limited to in-frame clones, with some not included. The table includes around 140,000 clones, 80% to 90% detected once. This CDR3 spans 16 amino acids. V was trimmed by 1 base and J by 7 bases, leaving 16 bases between them. Germline values: CDR1 SEHNR, CDR2 FQNEAQ (reference sequence). The clonotype was recovered from a woman in her 50s with acute or convalescent COVID-19. V is TRBV7-9 and J is TRBJ2-2; a weak D match, TRBD2 (5 bases). The specimen was peripheral blood. CDR3 in amino acids: CASSLGDSRDGGELFF. The CDR3, as DNA: TGTGCCAGCAGCTTAGGTGATAGTCGGGATGGCGGGGAGCTGTTTTTT.